Included here is one TCR beta chain sequence, with context. This entry comes from a study of cytomegalovirus exposure and HLA in healthy donors. The CDR3 loop spans 16 amino acids. Germline V gives CDR1 MNHEY, CDR2 SVGAGI. After removal of 4 bases from V and 4 bases from J, the junction contained 10 bases not matched to a gene. Use of 60 Vbeta and 13 Jbeta primers characterized the PCR. Profiled with immunoSEQ multiplex PCR; TCRdb holds only in-frame clones, not every one. This listing includes 150,000 or so clones. The chain combines TRBV6-5 with TRBJ1-2; 9 nucleotides agree with TRBD1. Sequencing was carried out using PBMCs. This clonotype originated in a man aged 25-40 years in good health and CMV-seronegative. This CDR3 reads CASSSDRGGVVYGYTF. The CDR3 coding sequence is TGTGCCAGCAGTTCTGACAGGGGGGGTGTTGTCTATGGCTACACCTTC.